The 12 T cell receptor beta chains presented below share a single source sample, sequenced in a study of T cell responses to AZD1222 COVID-19 vaccine. Some clones are missing from TCRdb's copy, which holds only in-frame ones; the method was immunoSEQ multiplex PCR. This table has over 150,000 clones, about 92% appearing once. The source material was peripheral blood, sampled on day 0 of MenACWY control vaccination. The source of these receptors is an adult in good health.

The chain joins TRBV13 to TRBJ2-7; TRBD1 is a possible D gene (6 bases). CDR1 and CDR2 from the germline V gene are PRHDT and FYEKMQ (reference sequence). Deletions cut 5 bases from V and 3 bases from J, with 14 bases between. The CDR3 totals 14 residues. In DNA, the CDR3 is TGTGCCAGCAGCGCACCGGGACACCTCTACGAGCAGTACTTC. Amino acids: CASSAPGHLYEQYF.

V and J are TRBV7-9 and TRBJ1-1; D is perhaps TRBD1 (6 bases). The CDR3 covers 15 residues. Germline V gene sequence: CDR1 SEHNR, CDR2 FQNEAQ (reference sequence). V lost 5 bases to trimming and J lost 4 bases, with 17 bases between them. CDR3 sequence: CASSLHYRERTEAFF. The CDR3 DNA is TGTGCCAGCAGCCTCCACTACAGGGAACGCACTGAAGCTTTCTTT. Complete variable domain (other parts from reference TRBV7-9 and TRBJ1-1): DTGVSQNPRHKITKRGQNVTFRCDPISEHNRLYWYRQTLGQGPEFLTYFQNEAQLEKSRLLSDRFSAERPKGSFSTLEIQRTEQGDSAMYLCASSLHYRERTEAFFGQGTRLTVV.

The chain is built from TRBV28 and TRBJ1-2; D possibly corresponds to TRBD1 (5 bases). The CDR3 totals 16 residues. Germline CDR1 reads MDHEN; CDR2 reads SYDVKM. V was cut by 7 bases and J by 3 bases, with 21 bases left in between. In DNA, the CDR3 is TGTGCCAGCACTCGAAATGGGGGGGAGGGGTACTATGGCTACACCTTC. Amino acid sequence: CASTRNGGEGYYGYTF.

The count of this clone is one. V is TRBV19 and J is TRBJ1-2; 8 bases match TRBD1. Germline V CDR1 and CDR2: LNHDA, SQIVND (reference sequence). J gave up 3 bases and V 7 bases, and 7 bases lay outside the gene matches. The CDR3 spans 14 residues. This chain's CDR3 is CASTRAGGDYGYTF. CDR3 coding DNA: TGTGCCAGTACGAGGGCAGGGGGCGACTATGGCTACACCTTC. Complete variable domain (other parts from reference TRBV19 and TRBJ1-2): DGGITQSPKYLFRKEGQNVTLSCEQNLNHDAMYWYRQDPGQGLRLIYYSQIVNDFQKGDIAEGYSVSREKKESFPLTVTSAQKNPTAFYLCASTRAGGDYGYTFGSGTRLTVV.

On this clone itself: Sequence at one end of the junction differs from germline and may be a read error. The J gene is TRBJ1-4, the V gene TRBV6-5; the D is unclear. The CDR3 totals 14 residues. Germline V lookup: CDR1 MNHEY, CDR2 SVGAGI. The CDR3 bases are TGTGCCAGCAGCTACTCTGGGACTAATGAAAAACTGTTTTTT. Translated, it gives CASSYSGTNEKLFF.

The V and J genes are TRBV7-3 and TRBJ2-3; 8 bases fit TRBD2. Trimming cost V 3 bases and J 3 bases; bases outside gene matches: 5. Germline CDR1 SGHTA, CDR2 FQGTGA. The CDR3 is 15 residues long. The CDR3 DNA is TGTGCCAGCAGCTTGTATAGCGGGAAGACAGATACGCAGTATTTT. This sequence encodes CASSLYSGKTDTQYF.

The chain uses TRBV7-9 and TRBJ2-7, with D unresolved. The CDR3 has 13 residues. Germline V gene lookup returns CDR1 SEHNR and CDR2 FQNEAQ (reference sequence). V was shortened by 1 base and J by 2 bases, with 6 bases between the two germline ends. The CDR3 DNA reads TGTGCCAGCAGCTTAGTGGCAGCCTACGAGCAGTACTTC. This encodes CASSLVAAYEQYF.

This chain joins TRBV5-1 and TRBJ1-1; D perhaps matches TRBD1 (5 bases). V lost 5 bases to trimming and J lost 0 bases, with 11 bases between them. The germline V gene encodes CDR1 SGHRS and CDR2 YFSETQ. The CDR3 is made up of 14 amino acids. The DNA for the CDR3 is TGCGCCAGCAGGGAGACAGCCATGAACACTGAAGCTTTCTTT. It translates to CASRETAMNTEAFF.

This chain joins TRBV15 and TRBJ2-7; 13 nucleotides agree with TRBD2. The germline CDR1 and CDR2 sequences are LNHNV and YYDKDF (reference sequence). Trimming at V came to 6 bases and at J to 4 bases, leaving 6 bases not matched to a gene. The CDR3 covers 15 residues. The CDR3 DNA is TGTGCCACCAGGGATAGACTAGCGGGAGGTTACGAGCAGTACTTC. Its translation is CATRDRLAGGYEQYF.

The V and J genes are TRBV10-2 and TRBJ1-1; D call uncertain. Trimming removed 8 bases from V and 4 bases from J, with 14 bases in between. The CDR3 runs 13 residues. Germline assignment: CDR1 WSHSY and CDR2 SAAADI. CDR3 sequence: CASADARGTEAFF. The CDR3 DNA reads as TGCGCCAGCGCCGATGCCCGAGGCACTGAAGCTTTCTTT.

The V call is TRBV6-5, the J call TRBJ2-7, with TRBD2 matching over 10 bases. The CDR3 is 14 residues long. Germline CDR1 reads MNHEY; CDR2 reads SVGAGI. V lost 2 bases and J lost 2; bases outside the gene matches: 0. The CDR3 nucleotides are TGTGCCAGCAGTTACGGGACTAGCGCCTACGAGCAGTACTTC. Encoded protein: CASSYGTSAYEQYF.

The J gene is TRBJ2-2, the V gene TRBV30; D gene ambiguous. This CDR3 spans 13 amino acids. Germline V gives CDR1 GTSNPN, CDR2 SVGIG (reference sequence). V lost 4 bases and J 8 bases, leaving 14 bases between the germline ends. The CDR3 loop reads CAWTNSFKGELFF. CDR3 DNA sequence: TGTGCCTGGACGAACTCATTCAAGGGGGAGCTGTTTTTT.